This entry concerns a single T cell receptor beta chain. As yet, its antigen is unknown. It was with 60 Vbeta and 13 Jbeta primers that the PCR ran. The protocol was immunoSEQ multiplex PCR, while the TCRdb copy is restricted to in-frame clones and leaves out a portion. The data contain over 200,000 clones, 70% of them singletons. This sample was included in a study of cytomegalovirus exposure and HLA in healthy donors. Overall study context: Earlier findings included some 120 million unique TCR beta sequences obtained from 180 million or so T cells. HLA-typed donors were the source of some 85 million unique TCRs, which an early data release held.

Study-wide results and limits: Researchers catalogued some 160 TCR beta chains as cytomegalovirus-associated. Fewer N-insertions than the roughly 650-donor mean were reportedly shown by an Asian-associated ancestry cluster in a later analysis.

The TCR was taken from a man aged 40-49 years in good health and CMV-seropositive. The specimen was PBMCs.

The CDR3 region is CASSLGGPGEMNTEAFF. CDR3 DNA sequence: TGCGCCAGCAGCTTGGGAGGCCCGGGGGAAATGAACACTGAAGCTTTCTTT. The chain links TRBV5-1 to TRBJ1-1; maybe TRBD1 (5 bases). Trimming stripped 0 bases from V and 0 bases from J, with 15 bases between. The CDR3 has 17 amino acids. CDR1 is SGHRS, CDR2 YFSETQ, per germline.